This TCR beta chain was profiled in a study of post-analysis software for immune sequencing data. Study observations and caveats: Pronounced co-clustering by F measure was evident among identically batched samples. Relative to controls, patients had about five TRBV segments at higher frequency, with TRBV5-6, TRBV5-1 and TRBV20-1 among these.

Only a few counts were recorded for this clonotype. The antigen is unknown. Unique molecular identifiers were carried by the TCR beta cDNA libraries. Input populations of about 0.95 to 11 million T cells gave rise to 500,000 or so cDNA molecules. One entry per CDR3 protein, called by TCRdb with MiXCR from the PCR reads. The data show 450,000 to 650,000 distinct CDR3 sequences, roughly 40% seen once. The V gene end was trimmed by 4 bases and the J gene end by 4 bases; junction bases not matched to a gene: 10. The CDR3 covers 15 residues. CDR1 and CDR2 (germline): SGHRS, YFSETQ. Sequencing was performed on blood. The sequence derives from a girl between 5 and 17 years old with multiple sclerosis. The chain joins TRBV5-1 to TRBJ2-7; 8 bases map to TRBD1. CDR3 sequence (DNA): TGCGCCAGCAGCCCGGGACAGGATACCGTGTACGAGCAGTACTTC. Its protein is CASSPGQDTVYEQYF.